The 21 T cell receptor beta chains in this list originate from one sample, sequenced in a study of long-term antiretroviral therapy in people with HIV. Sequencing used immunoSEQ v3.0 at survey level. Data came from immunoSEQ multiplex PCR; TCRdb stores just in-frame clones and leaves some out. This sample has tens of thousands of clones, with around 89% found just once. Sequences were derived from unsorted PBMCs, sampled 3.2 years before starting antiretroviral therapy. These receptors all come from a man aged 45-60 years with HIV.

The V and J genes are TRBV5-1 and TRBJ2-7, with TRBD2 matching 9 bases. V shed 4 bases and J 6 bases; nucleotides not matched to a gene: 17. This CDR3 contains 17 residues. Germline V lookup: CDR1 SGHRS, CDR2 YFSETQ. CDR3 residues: CASSALISGSPLGEQYF. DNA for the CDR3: TGCGCCAGCAGCGCCCTGATTAGCGGGAGCCCTTTGGGCGAGCAGTACTTC.

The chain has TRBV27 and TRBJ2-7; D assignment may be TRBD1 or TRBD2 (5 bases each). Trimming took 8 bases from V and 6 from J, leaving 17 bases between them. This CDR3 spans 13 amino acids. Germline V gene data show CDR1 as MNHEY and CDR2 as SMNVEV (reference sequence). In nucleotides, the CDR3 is TGTGCCAGCCCCCTGGGGGTAGGAGGCGAGCAGTACTTC. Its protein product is CASPLGVGGEQYF.

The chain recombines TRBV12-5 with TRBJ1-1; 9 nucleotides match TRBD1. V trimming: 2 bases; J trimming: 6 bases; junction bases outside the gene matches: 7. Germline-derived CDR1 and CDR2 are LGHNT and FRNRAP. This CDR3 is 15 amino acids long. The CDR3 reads CASGLMGQGSSEAFF. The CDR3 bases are TGTGCTAGTGGTTTGATGGGACAGGGTAGTTCTGAAGCTTTCTTT.

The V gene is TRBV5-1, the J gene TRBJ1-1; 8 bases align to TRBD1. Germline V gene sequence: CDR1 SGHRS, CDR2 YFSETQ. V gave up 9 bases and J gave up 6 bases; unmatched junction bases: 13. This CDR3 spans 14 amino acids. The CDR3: CATRGQGGQAEAFF. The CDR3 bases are TGCGCCACTCGAGGACAGGGCGGGCAGGCTGAAGCTTTCTTT.

The CDR3 here is CASSLRRGHNEKLFF. In nucleotides, the CDR3 is TGCGCCAGCAGCCTCCGCCGGGGGCACAATGAAAAACTGTTTTTT. The rearrangement links TRBV4-3 to TRBJ1-4, with a possible D match to TRBD1 (6 bases). Trimming stripped 4 bases from V and 5 bases from J, with 14 bases between. The CDR3 extends over 15 amino acids. Germline V lookup: CDR1 LGHNA, CDR2 YSLEER.

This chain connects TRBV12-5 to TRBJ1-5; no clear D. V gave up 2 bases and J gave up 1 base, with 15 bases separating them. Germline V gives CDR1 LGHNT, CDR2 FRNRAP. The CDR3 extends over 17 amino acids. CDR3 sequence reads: CASGLSTDPRSNQPQHF. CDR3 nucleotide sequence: TGTGCTAGTGGTTTGTCAACCGACCCGAGGAGCAATCAGCCCCAGCATTTT.

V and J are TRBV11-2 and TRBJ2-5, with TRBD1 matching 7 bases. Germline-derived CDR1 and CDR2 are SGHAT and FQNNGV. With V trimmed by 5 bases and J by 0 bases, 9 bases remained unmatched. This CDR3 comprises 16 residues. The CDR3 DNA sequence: TGTGCCAGCAGCCTCGGGACAGAACCCTACCAAGAGACCCAGTACTTC. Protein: CASSLGTEPYQETQYF.

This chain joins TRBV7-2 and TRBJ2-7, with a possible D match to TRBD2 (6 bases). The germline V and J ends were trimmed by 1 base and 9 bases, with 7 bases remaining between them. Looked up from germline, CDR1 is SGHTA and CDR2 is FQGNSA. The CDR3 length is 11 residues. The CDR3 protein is CASSLGRGQYF. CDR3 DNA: TGTGCCAGCAGCTTAGGGCGGGGGCAGTACTTC.

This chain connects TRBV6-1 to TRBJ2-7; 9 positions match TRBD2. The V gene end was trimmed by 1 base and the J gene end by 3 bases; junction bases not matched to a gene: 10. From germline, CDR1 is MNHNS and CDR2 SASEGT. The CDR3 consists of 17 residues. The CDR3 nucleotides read TGTGCCAGCAGTGAAGGTTGGGAAGCGGGAGGAGTCTACGAGCAGTACTTC. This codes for CASSEGWEAGGVYEQYF.

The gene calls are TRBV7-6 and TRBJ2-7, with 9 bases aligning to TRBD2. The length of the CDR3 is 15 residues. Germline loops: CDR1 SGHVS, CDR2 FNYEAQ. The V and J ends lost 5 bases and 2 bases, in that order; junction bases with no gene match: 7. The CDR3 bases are TGTGCCAGCAGCCCCCTAGCGGGATCCACCTACGAGCAGTACTTC. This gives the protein CASSPLAGSTYEQYF.

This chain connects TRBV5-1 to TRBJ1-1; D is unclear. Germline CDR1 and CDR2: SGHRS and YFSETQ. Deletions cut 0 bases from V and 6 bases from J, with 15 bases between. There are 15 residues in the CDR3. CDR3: CASSLDFGVRAEAFF. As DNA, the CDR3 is TGCGCCAGCAGCTTGGATTTTGGGGTTCGGGCTGAAGCTTTCTTT.

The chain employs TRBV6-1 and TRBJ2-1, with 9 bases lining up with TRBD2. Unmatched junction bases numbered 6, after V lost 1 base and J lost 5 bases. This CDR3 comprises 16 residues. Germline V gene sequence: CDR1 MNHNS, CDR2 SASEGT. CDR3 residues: CASSEEGLAGHNEQFF. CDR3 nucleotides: TGTGCCAGCAGTGAAGAGGGTCTAGCGGGACACAATGAGCAGTTCTTC.

DNA of the CDR3: TGTGCCAGCAGCCAAGTAGCGGGAGGGCGGGAGACCCAGTACTTC. This gives the protein CASSQVAGGRETQYF. This chain uses TRBV14 with TRBJ2-5; 11 bases line up with TRBD2. CDR1 is SGHDN and CDR2 is FVKESK in the germline V gene. V lost 1 base to trimming and J lost 5 bases; unmatched junction nucleotides: 3. The CDR3 length is 15 residues.

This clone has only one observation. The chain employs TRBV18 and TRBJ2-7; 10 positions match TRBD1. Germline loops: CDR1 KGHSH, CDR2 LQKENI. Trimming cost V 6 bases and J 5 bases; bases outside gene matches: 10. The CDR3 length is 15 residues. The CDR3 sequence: CASSYTSTGGNEQYF. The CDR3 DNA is TGTGCCAGCTCCTACACCTCGACAGGGGGCAACGAGCAGTACTTC.

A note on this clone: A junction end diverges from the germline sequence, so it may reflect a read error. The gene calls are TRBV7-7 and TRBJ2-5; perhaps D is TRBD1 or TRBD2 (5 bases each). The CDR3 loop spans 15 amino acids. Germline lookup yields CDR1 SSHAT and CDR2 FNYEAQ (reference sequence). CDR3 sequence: CASSPRGASEETQYF. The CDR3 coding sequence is TGTGCTAGCAGCCCTCGAGGGGCATCAGAAGAGACCCAGTACTTC.

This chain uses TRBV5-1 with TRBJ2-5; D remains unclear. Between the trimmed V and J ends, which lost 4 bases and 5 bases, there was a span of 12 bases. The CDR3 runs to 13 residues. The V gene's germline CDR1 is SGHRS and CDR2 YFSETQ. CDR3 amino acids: CASSIGLFETQYF. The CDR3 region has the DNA TGCGCCAGCAGCATCGGTTTGTTCGAGACCCAGTACTTC.

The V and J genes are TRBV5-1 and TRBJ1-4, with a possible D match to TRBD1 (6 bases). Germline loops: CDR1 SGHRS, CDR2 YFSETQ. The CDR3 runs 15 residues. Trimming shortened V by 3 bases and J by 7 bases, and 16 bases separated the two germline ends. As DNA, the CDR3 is TGCGCCAGCAGCTCGGGGAGGGGGTTCGGTGAAAAACTGTTTTTT. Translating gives CASSSGRGFGEKLFF. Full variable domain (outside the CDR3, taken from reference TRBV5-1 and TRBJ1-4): KAGVTQTPRYLIKTRGQQVTLSCSPISGHRSVSWYQQTPGQGLQFLFEYFSETQRNKGNFPGRFSGRQFSNSRSEMNVSTLELGDSALYLCASSSGRGFGEKLFFGSGTQLSVL.

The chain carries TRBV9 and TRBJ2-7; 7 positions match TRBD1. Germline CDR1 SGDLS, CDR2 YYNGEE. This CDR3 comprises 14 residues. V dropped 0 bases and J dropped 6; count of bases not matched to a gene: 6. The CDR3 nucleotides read TGTGCCAGCAGCGTAGTGGAAGGGGGCGGCGAGCAGTACTTC. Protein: CASSVVEGGGEQYF.

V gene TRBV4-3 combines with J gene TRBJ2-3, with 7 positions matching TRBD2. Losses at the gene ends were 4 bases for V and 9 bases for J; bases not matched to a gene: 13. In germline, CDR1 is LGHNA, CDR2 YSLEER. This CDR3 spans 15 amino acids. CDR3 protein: CASSPLAASVGTQYF. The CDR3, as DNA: TGCGCCAGCAGCCCTCTAGCGGCGTCAGTGGGAACGCAGTATTTT.

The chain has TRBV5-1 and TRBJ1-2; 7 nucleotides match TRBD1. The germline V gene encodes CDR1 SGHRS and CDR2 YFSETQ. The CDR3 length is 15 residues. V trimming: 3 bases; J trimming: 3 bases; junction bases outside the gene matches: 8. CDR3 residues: CASSWGQLGDYGYTF. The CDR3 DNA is TGCGCCAGCAGCTGGGGACAGCTTGGCGACTATGGCTACACCTTC.

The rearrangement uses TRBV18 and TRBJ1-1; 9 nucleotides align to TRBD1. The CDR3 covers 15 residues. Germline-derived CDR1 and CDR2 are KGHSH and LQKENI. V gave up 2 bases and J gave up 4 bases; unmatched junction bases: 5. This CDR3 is CASSPRQGVGTEAFF. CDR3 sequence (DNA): TGTGCCAGCTCACCAAGACAGGGGGTAGGCACTGAAGCTTTCTTT.